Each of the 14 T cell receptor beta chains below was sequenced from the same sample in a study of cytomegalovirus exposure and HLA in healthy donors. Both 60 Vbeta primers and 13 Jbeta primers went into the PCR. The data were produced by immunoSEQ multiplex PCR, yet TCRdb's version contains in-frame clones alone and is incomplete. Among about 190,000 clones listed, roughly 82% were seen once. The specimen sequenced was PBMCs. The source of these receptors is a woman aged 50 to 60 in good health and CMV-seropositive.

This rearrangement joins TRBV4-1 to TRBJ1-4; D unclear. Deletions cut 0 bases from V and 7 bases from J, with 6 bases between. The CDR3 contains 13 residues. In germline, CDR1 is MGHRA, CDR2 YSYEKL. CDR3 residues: CASSQDSGEKLFF. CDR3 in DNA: TGCGCCAGCAGCCAAGATTCGGGTGAAAAACTGTTTTTT.

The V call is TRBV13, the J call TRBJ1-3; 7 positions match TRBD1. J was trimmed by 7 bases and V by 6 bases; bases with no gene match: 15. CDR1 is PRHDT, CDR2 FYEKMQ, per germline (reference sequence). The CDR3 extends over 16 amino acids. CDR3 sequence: CASSSTGVFSSNTIYF. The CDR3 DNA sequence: TGTGCCAGCAGTTCAACAGGGGTCTTTTCGTCGAACACCATATATTTT.

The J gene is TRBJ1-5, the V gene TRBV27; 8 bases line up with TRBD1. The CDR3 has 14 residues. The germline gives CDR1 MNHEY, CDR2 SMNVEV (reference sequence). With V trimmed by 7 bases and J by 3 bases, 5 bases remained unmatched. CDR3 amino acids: CASTTGGLNQPQHF. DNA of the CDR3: TGTGCCAGCACCACAGGGGGACTCAATCAGCCCCAGCATTTT.

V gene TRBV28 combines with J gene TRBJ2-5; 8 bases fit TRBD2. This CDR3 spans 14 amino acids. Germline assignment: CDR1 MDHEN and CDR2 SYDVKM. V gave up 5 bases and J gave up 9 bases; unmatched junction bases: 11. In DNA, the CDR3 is TGTGCCAGCAGTCTAGGGACTAGAGGAGTGCCCCAGTACTTC. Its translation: CASSLGTRGVPQYF.

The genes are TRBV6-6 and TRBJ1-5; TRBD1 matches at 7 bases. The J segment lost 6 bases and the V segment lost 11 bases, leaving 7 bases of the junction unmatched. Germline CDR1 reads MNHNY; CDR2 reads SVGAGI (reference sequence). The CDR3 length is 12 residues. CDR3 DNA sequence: TGTGCCTCCAGACAGGGTAGTCAGCCCCAGCATTTT. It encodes CASRQGSQPQHF.

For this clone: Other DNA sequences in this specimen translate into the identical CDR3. CDR3 sequence: CASSSSSYEQYF. For the CDR3, the DNA is TGCGCCAGCAGCTCCTCCTCCTACGAGCAGTACTTC. V is TRBV5-1 and J is TRBJ2-5; D is undetermined. Gene TRBJ2-7 matches the end of the DNA better, so the J call may be wrong. The CDR3 extends over 12 amino acids. CDR1 is SGHRS and CDR2 is YFSETQ in the germline V gene.

The CDR3 coding sequence is TGTGCCAGCAGCTTAGAACTAGCGGGAGCCGGGGAGCTGTTTTTT. Amino acid sequence: CASSLELAGAGELFF. The rearrangement uses TRBV11-2 and TRBJ2-2; 11 bases are shared with TRBD2. Germline CDR1 reads SGHAT; CDR2 reads FQNNGV. Losses at the gene ends were 0 bases for V and 6 bases for J; bases not matched to a gene: 0. CDR3 length: 15 amino acids.

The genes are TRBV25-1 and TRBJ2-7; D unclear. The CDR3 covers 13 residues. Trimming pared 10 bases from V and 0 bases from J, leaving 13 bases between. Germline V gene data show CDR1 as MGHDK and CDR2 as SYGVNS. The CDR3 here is CATSPSGSYEQYF. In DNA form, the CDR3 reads TGTGCCACTTCCCCCTCCGGCTCCTACGAGCAGTACTTC.

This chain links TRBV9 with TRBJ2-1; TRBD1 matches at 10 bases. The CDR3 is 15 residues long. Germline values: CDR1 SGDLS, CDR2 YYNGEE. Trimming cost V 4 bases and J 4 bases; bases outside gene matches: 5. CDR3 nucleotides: TGTGCCAGCAGCCAAGGACAGGGGGTATACAATGAGCAGTTCTTC. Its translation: CASSQGQGVYNEQFF.

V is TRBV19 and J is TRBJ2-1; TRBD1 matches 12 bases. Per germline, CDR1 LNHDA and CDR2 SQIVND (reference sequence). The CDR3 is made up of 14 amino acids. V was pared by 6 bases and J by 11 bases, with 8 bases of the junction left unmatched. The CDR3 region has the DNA TGTGCCAGTAGCCAGCCGGGACAGGGGGCGAAGCAGTTCTTC. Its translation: CASSQPGQGAKQFF.

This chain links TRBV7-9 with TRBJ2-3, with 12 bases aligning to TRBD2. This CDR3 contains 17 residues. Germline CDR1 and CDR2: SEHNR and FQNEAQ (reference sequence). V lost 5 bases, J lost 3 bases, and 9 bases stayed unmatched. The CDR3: CASSDIPSGGATDTQYF. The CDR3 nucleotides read TGTGCCAGCAGCGACATCCCTAGCGGGGGGGCGACAGATACGCAGTATTTT.

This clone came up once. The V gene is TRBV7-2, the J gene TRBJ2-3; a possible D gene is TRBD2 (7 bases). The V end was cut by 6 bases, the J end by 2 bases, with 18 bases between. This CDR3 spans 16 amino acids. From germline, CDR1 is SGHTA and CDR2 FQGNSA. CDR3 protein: CASRFSGGRITDTQYF. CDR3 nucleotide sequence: TGTGCCAGCAGATTTTCCGGGGGGCGAATCACAGATACGCAGTATTTT.

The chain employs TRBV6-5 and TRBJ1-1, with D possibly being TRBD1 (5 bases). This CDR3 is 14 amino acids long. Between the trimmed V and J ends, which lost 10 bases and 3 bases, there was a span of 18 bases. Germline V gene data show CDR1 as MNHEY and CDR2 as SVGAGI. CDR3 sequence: CATRGGGSDTEAFF. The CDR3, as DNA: TGTGCCACACGGGGCGGGGGTAGCGACACTGAAGCTTTCTTT.

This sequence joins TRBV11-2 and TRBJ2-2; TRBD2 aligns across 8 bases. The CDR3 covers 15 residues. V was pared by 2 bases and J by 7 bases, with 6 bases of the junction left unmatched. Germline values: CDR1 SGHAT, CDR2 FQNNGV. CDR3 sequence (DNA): TGTGCCAGCAGCTTATCTCGGGGGGGCAACGGGGAGCTGTTTTTT. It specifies CASSLSRGGNGELFF. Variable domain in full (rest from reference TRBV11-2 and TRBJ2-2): EAGVAQSPRYKIIEKRQSVAFWCNPISGHATLYWYQQILGQGPKLLIQFQNNGVVDDSQLPKDRFSAERLKGVDSTLKIQPAKLEDSAVYLCASSLSRGGNGELFFGEGSRLTVL.